This T cell receptor (beta chain) stems from a study of T-cell memory formation after mild COVID-19. Employing constant-segment primers, 5'RACE generated TCR alpha and TCR beta cDNA libraries bearing sample barcodes and UMIs. TCRdb re-called the 5' RACE reads through MiXCR, storing one row per CDR3 protein. Altogether 210,000 or so distinct CDR3 sequences are present, over 9.5% being singletons, with the ten largest covering less than 4%. With regard to this clonotype: Its antigen remains unidentified.

Study-wide results and limits: Some SARS-CoV-2-responding clones were already detected in memory before infection.

Germline values: CDR1 SGHTA, CDR2 FQGNSA. Trimming took 5 bases from V and 8 from J, leaving 10 bases between them. The length of the CDR3 is 12 residues. Sequenced: PBMCs or a T cell subset sorted from them (not recorded which). This clonotype was sampled from a man aged 18 to 35 who had mild COVID-19 (a few samples of this study predate the infection). Cell type and time point are not known. The gene calls are TRBV7-2 and TRBJ2-1; D is ambiguous. The chain's CDR3 is CASSPQSHEQFF. The CDR3 region has the DNA TGTGCCAGCAGCCCTCAGAGTCATGAGCAGTTCTTC.